This TCR beta chain was sequenced for a study of blood T cell repertoires in COVID-19. V lost 1 base and J 4 bases, leaving 14 bases between the germline ends. This CDR3 has 15 amino acids. This clone was recorded a few times. The assay was immunoSEQ multiplex PCR, and TCRdb's table has in-frame clones only and misses some. The sample includes more than 50,000 clones, 65% to 90% seen only once; the top ten take approximately 20%. The origin of this receptor is a human donor in a cohort sampled during active COVID-19. The chain recombines TRBV23-1 with TRBJ2-7; perhaps TRBD1 as D (6 bases). TRBV23-1 qualifies as an ORF whose function is uncertain. Input material: peripheral blood. CDR3 bases: TGCGCCAGCAGTCAATTGGACAGACGGCGGTACGAGCAGTACTTC. This encodes CASSQLDRRRYEQYF.